Below are 14 T cell receptor beta chains sequenced from a single sample in a study of T cell repertoires in ileal Crohn's disease. TCRdb's copy holds only in-frame clones and misses some; the assay was immunoSEQ multiplex PCR. The data hold some 15,000 clones, with around 84% observed a single time. Sequencing used ileal tissue. These receptors were taken from an adult with Crohn's disease.

This sequence joins TRBV7-2 and TRBJ2-1; maybe TRBD1 (5 bases). Germline-derived CDR1 and CDR2 are SGHTA and FQGNSA. V lost 1 base and J lost 5, with 12 bases in between. The CDR3 covers 15 residues. The CDR3 nucleotides read TGTGCCAGCAGCTTAGATGGGGCAGCAGACAATGAGCAGTTCTTC. Translated, it gives CASSLDGAADNEQFF.

This clone was detected a few times. The V and J genes are TRBV9 and TRBJ1-1; D uncertain. Germline-derived CDR1 and CDR2 are SGDLS and YYNGEE. V lost 0 bases and J 6 bases, leaving 12 bases between the germline ends. The CDR3 contains 14 residues. The CDR3 nucleotides read TGTGCCAGCAGCGTAGAGGTCGGGAGAGCTGAAGCTTTCTTT. This codes for CASSVEVGRAEAFF. Looking up the rest from reference TRBV9 and TRBJ1-1 gives the full variable domain: DSGVTQTPKHLITATGQRVTLRCSPRSGDLSVYWYQQSLDQGLQFLIQYYNGEERAKGNILERFSAQQFPDLHSELNLSSLELGDSALYFCASSVEVGRAEAFFGQGTRLTVV.

V usage is TRBV5-6 and J usage is TRBJ1-2; D unclear. Trimming left V 4 bases short and J 1 base short, with 11 bases between. Germline V gives CDR1 SGHDT, CDR2 YYEEEE. This CDR3 region has 14 residues. In DNA, the CDR3 is TGTGCCAGCAGCGAACGTCCAGATAACTATGGCTACACCTTC. Protein sequence: CASSERPDNYGYTF. The complete variable domain, with remaining parts taken from reference TRBV5-6 and TRBJ1-2, reads DAGVTQSPTHLIKTRGQQVTLRCSPKSGHDTVSWYQQALGQGPQFIFQYYEEEERQRGNFPDRFSGHQFPNYSSELNVNALLLGDSALYLCASSERPDNYGYTFGSGTRLTVV.

This chain links TRBV7-2 with TRBJ1-5, with D perhaps matching TRBD1 (6 bases). The CDR3 spans 13 residues. Looked up from germline, CDR1 is SGHTA and CDR2 is FQGNSA. V lost 2 bases and J lost 7, with 9 bases in between. The CDR3 is CASSLRGGQPQHF. The CDR3 nucleotides are TGTGCCAGCAGCTTAAGGGGGGGGCAGCCCCAGCATTTT.

In this sample, this clone is medium-sized (0.01 to 0.1%). The gene calls are TRBV10-1 and TRBJ1-2; 7 nucleotides line up with TRBD1. Per germline, CDR1 WNHNN and CDR2 SYGVQD (reference sequence). The CDR3 has 14 amino acids. V was pared by 6 bases and J by 2 bases, with 6 bases of the junction left unmatched. CDR3 DNA sequence: TGCGCCAGCAGGGGGACAGATCCGAACTATGGCTACACCTTC. Translating gives CASRGTDPNYGYTF.

The CDR3 spells CATSRDRTEGAPLHF. The CDR3 DNA is TGTGCCACCAGCAGAGATCGGACAGAAGGCGCACCCCTCCACTTT. This chain joins TRBV15 and TRBJ1-6; possibly TRBD1 for D (6 bases). The CDR3 sequence is 15 residues long. Trimming stripped 0 bases from V and 11 bases from J, with 14 bases between. CDR1 and CDR2 from the germline V gene are LNHNV and YYDKDF (reference sequence).

This clone has only one observation. The V and J genes are TRBV28 and TRBJ1-2, with 9 positions matching TRBD1. Germline CDR1 MDHEN, CDR2 SYDVKM. CDR3 length: 14 amino acids. V was clipped by 7 bases and J by 3 bases; unmatched bases: 6. DNA of the CDR3: TGTGCCAGCACTCGACAGGGGGGCTACTATGGCTACACCTTC. It encodes CASTRQGGYYGYTF.

The J gene is TRBJ1-1, the V gene TRBV7-8; D gene ambiguous. CDR1 and CDR2 (germline): SGHVS, FQNEAQ. The CDR3 is 13 amino acids. The ends were cut back, 2 bases at V and 1 base at J, with 5 bases in the middle. CDR3 protein: CASSLSENTEAFF. CDR3 sequence (DNA): TGTGCCAGCAGCTTATCAGAGAACACTGAAGCTTTCTTT.

The J gene is TRBJ1-6, the V gene TRBV9, with a possible D match to TRBD1 (5 bases). Germline CDR1 SGDLS, CDR2 YYNGEE. Trimming pared 3 bases from V and 8 bases from J, leaving 12 bases between. CDR3 length equals 14 residues. The CDR3 spells CASSAPWGDSPLHF. The CDR3 DNA follows: TGTGCCAGCAGCGCCCCGTGGGGGGATTCACCCCTCCACTTT.

J is TRBJ2-7 and V is TRBV7-8; 9 bases are a match to TRBD2. This CDR3 has 14 amino acids. Germline lookup yields CDR1 SGHVS and CDR2 FQNEAQ. V dropped 4 bases and J dropped 3; count of bases not matched to a gene: 4. CDR3 sequence reads: CASSSGTSFYEQYF. The CDR3 DNA follows: TGTGCCAGCAGCTCCGGGACTAGCTTCTACGAGCAGTACTTC.

CDR3 region: CASSQNPFRNQPQHF. CDR3 nucleotide sequence: TGCGCCAGCAGCCAAAATCCATTCAGGAATCAGCCCCAGCATTTT. The V call is TRBV4-1, the J call TRBJ1-5, with D hard to call. V shed 2 bases and J shed 4 bases, with 12 bases lying between them. The germline V gene encodes CDR1 MGHRA and CDR2 YSYEKL. This CDR3 has 15 residues.

This chain connects TRBV28 to TRBJ2-7; a weak D match, TRBD1 (5 bases). There are 13 residues in the CDR3. Trimming cost V 4 bases and J 7 bases, with 14 bases left between them. The V gene's germline CDR1 is MDHEN and CDR2 SYDVKM. In nucleotides, the CDR3 is TGTGCCAGCAGTTACAGGACCCAGCGAGAGCAGTACTTC. Translated: CASSYRTQREQYF.

This clone was seen a handful of times. This chain links TRBV5-4 with TRBJ2-6, with 8 bases lining up with TRBD1. The CDR3 loop spans 18 amino acids. Germline V gives CDR1 SGHNT, CDR2 YYREEE (reference sequence). The junction had 13 bases not matched to a gene; V was cut back by 5 bases and J by 3 bases. The CDR3 DNA is TGTGCCAGCAGACCCCTGAGGCAGGGGGCTAGTGGGGCCAACGTCCTGACTTTC. Its translation is CASRPLRQGASGANVLTF.

A note on this clone: One end of the junction fails to match germline, which may point to a read error. The chain combines TRBV6-5 with TRBJ1-5; 8 bases match TRBD1. This CDR3 is built from 12 residues. Per the germline V gene, CDR1 is MNHEY and CDR2 is SVGAGI. The CDR3 DNA sequence: TGTGCCGGCAGTCCCACAGGGGGACCCCAGCATTTT. This gives the protein CAGSPTGGPQHF.